This T cell receptor beta chain was observed in a study of OX40 agonist ivuxolimab in advanced cancers. As for the study in general: Patients' therapy was ivuxolimab, an antibody that acts as an agonist of OX40 (CD134).

Exclusion applied to patients with autoimmune disease history or systemic immunosuppression. Study results and limitations: Expanded peripheral T cells had an undetermined antigen specificity. Both CD4+ and CD8+ T cell populations in blood had undergone clonal expansion by week 6 at 0.1 to 3.0 mg/kg.

Profiling relied on immunoSEQ multiplex PCR, and the TCRdb table lists in-frame clones only, not all of them. The sample has approximately 130,000 clones, just over 90% seen once; the top ten hold about 1%. As concerns this clone: The antigen is not known.

Germline values: CDR1 MDHEN, CDR2 SYDVKM. The germline V and J ends were trimmed by 7 bases and 2 bases, with 6 bases remaining between them. The CDR3 is made up of 12 amino acids. The sample here was CD4+ or CD8+ T cells sorted from blood, taken in a trial of the OX40 agonist ivuxolimab. The V gene is TRBV28, the J gene TRBJ2-1; maybe TRBD1 (5 bases). The receptor's source is an adult with an advanced solid tumor such as melanoma, head and neck, liver or kidney cancer. In DNA form, the CDR3 reads TGTGCCAGCAAGGGGACCTACAATGAGCAGTTCTTC. Protein sequence: CASKGTYNEQFF.